This TCR beta chain was recorded in a study of CD8+CD57+ T cells in acquired aplastic anemia. Study-level information: Isolated CD4+ and CD8+ cells, once sorted, yielded DNA averaging around 3.3 ug.

This clonotype was detected once. The junction shows a germline mismatch at one end, possibly a read error. Genomic DNA acted as the template from which TCR beta VDJ combination and CDR3 sequence profiling were carried out. TCRdb used MiXCR to reprocess the reads, holding one entry per CDR3 protein. Seen here are 150,000 to 200,000 distinct CDR3 sequences, less than 60% observed once, and the top ten hold about 1.8%. Patients chosen for sequencing had shown CD8+CD57+ cell expansion by flow cytometry. The origin of this receptor is a human donor with aplastic anemia. Specimen: sorted CD4+, CD8+, or CD8+CD57+ T cells (not recorded which) from PBMCs.

CDR3 in DNA: TGTGCCAGCATTTTAGCGCTGGGGGCAGGGGAGCTGTTTTTT. This sequence encodes CASILALGAGELFF. V usage is TRBV12-3 or TRBV12-4 and J usage is TRBJ2-2, with D tentatively TRBD1 (6 bases). This CDR3 comprises 14 residues.